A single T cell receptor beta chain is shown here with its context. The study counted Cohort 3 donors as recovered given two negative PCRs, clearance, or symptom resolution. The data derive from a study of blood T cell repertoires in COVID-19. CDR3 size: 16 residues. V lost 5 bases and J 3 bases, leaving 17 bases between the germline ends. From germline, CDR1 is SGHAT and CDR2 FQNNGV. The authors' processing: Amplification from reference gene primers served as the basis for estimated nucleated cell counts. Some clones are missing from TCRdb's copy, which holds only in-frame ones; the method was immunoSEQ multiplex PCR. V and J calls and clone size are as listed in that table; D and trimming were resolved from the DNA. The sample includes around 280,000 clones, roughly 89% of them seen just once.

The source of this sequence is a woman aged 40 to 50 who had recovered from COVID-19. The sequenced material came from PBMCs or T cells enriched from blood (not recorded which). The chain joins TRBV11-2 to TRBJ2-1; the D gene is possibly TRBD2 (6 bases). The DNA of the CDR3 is TGTGCCAGCAGCCCGGTGGACGGAGGGTTCTACAATGAGCAGTTCTTC. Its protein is CASSPVDGGFYNEQFF.